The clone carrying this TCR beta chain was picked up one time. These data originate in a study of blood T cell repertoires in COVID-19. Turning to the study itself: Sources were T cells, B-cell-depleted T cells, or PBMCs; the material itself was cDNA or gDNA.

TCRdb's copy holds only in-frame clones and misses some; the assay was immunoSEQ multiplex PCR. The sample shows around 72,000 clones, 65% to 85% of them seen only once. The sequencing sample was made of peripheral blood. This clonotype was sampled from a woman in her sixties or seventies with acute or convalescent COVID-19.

The CDR3 DNA reads as TGCGCCAGCAGCGTGGGATCGACAGGGGGCTACGCTGGGGCCAACGTCCTGACTTTC. Protein: CASSVGSTGGYAGANVLTF. The chain recombines TRBV5-1 with TRBJ2-6, with 10 bases identical to TRBD1. Trimming removed 4 bases from V and 2 bases from J; junction bases left unmatched: 12. Germline CDR1 is SGHRS and CDR2 is YFSETQ. This CDR3 is built from 19 residues.